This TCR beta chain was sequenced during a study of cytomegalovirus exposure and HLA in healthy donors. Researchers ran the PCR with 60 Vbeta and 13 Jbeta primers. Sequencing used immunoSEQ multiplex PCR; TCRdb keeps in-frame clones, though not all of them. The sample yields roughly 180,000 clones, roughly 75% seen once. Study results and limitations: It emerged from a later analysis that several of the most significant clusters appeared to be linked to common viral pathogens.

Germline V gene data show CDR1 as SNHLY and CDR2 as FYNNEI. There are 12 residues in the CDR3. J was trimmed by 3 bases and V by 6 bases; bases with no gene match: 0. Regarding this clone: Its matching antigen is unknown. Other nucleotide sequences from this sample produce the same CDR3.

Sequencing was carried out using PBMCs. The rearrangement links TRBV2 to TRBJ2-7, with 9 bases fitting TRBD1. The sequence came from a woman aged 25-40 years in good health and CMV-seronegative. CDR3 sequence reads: CASRDRGYEQYF. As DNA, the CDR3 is TGTGCCAGCAGGGACAGGGGCTACGAGCAGTACTTC.